A selection of T cell receptor beta chains follows, all from one sample in a study of T cells in Graves' hyperthyroidism and ophthalmopathy. TCRdb re-derived calls from the multiplex PCR reads in MiXCR, one entry per CDR3 protein. The sample holds 450,000 to 500,000 distinct CDR3 sequences, approximately 23% seen once. Sequenced input: blood. These receptors originate from a woman aged 70-85 years with Graves' ophthalmopathy. Each CDR3 is given with its conserved first and last residue. D genes are given only for firm matches. Where a row states a size, it is once, few, many or the class of an expanded clone; other rows omit it.

cdr3_nt: TGTGCCAGCAGCCAAGACCTAGCGGGGGCGAGGGAGCTGTTTTTT
cdr3_aa: CASSQDLAGARELFF
d_call: TRBD2
clone_size: many
cdr3_length: 15
v_call: TRBV3-1
j_call: TRBJ2-2

cdr3_nt: TGTGCCAGCGGGGCGGGGGAGAACACCGGGGAGCTGTTTTTT
cdr3_aa: CASGAGENTGELFF
d_call: TRBD2
clone_size: many
cdr3_length: 14
v_call: TRBV12-3/TRBV12-4
j_call: TRBJ2-2

cdr3_nt: TGCGCCAGCAGCTTGGGACAGGGGGGGACACTGTTTTTT
cdr3_aa: CASSLGQGGTLFF
d_call: TRBD1
clone_size: -
cdr3_length: 13
v_call: TRBV5-1
j_call: TRBJ1-4

cdr3_nt: TGTGCCAGCAGTAGAGGAGACAGGGAAGAAAACACCATATATTTT
cdr3_aa: CASSRGDREENTIYF
d_call: TRBD1
clone_size: few
cdr3_length: 15
v_call: TRBV6-1
j_call: TRBJ1-3

cdr3_nt: TGTGCCAACAGTTTGGGACTAGAGGTTGGGGAGCAGTACTTC
cdr3_aa: CANSLGLEVGEQYF
d_call: TRBD2
clone_size: few
cdr3_length: 14
v_call: TRBV12-3/TRBV12-4
j_call: TRBJ2-7

cdr3_nt: TGTGCCAGCAGCCAAGGCGAACAGGTTAACAATGAGCAGTTCTTC
cdr3_aa: CASSQGEQVNNEQFF
d_call: -
clone_size: few
cdr3_length: 15
v_call: TRBV3-1
j_call: TRBJ2-1

cdr3_nt: TGTGCCAGCAGTCGAGGACAGCACTCCTACGAGCAGTACTTC
cdr3_aa: CASSRGQHSYEQYF
d_call: -
clone_size: -
cdr3_length: 14
v_call: TRBV27
j_call: TRBJ2-7

cdr3_nt: TGTGCCAGCAGCCAATTAATGAACGCTGAAGCTTTCTTT
cdr3_aa: CASSQLMNAEAFF
d_call: -
clone_size: -
cdr3_length: 13
v_call: TRBV14
j_call: TRBJ1-1

cdr3_nt: TGCGCCAGCAGCTTGAGGGGGGCGGCAAATCAGCCCCAGCATTTT
cdr3_aa: CASSLRGAANQPQHF
d_call: -
clone_size: few
cdr3_length: 15
v_call: TRBV5-1
j_call: TRBJ1-5

cdr3_nt: TGTGCCAGCAGCGTAGCTGGAGGGGCGGTCACTGAAGCTTTCTTT
cdr3_aa: CASSVAGGAVTEAFF
d_call: -
clone_size: -
cdr3_length: 15
v_call: TRBV9
j_call: TRBJ1-1

cdr3_nt: TGTGCCAGTAGTCCGGGCCCCCTGGGCACAGATACGCAGTATTTT
cdr3_aa: CASSPGPLGTDTQYF
d_call: -
clone_size: -
cdr3_length: 15
v_call: TRBV19
j_call: TRBJ2-3

cdr3_nt: TGTGCCAGCAGGGGGGGAGGGACCCAGTACTTC
cdr3_aa: CASRGGGTQYF
d_call: -
clone_size: many
cdr3_length: 11
v_call: TRBV11-2
j_call: TRBJ2-5

cdr3_nt: TGTGCCAGCAGTACGACGGCTAGCGGGAGACCCTACGAGCAGTACTTC
cdr3_aa: CASSTTASGRPYEQYF
d_call: TRBD2
clone_size: few
cdr3_length: 16
v_call: TRBV6-1
j_call: TRBJ2-7

cdr3_nt: TGTGCCAGCAGCCGGGGGGCACAGTTAGGAAGTCAAGAGACCCAGTACTTC
cdr3_aa: CASSRGAQLGSQETQYF
d_call: -
clone_size: -
cdr3_length: 17
v_call: TRBV28
j_call: TRBJ2-5

cdr3_nt: TGTGCCATCAGTCCGGGGCGGGTGTCGAACACCGGGGAGCTGTTTTTT
cdr3_aa: CAISPGRVSNTGELFF
d_call: -
clone_size: -
cdr3_length: 16
v_call: TRBV10-3
j_call: TRBJ2-2

cdr3_nt: TGCGCCAGCAGCTTTCAGTCTTTGGGATCTGGGGAGCAGTACTTC
cdr3_aa: CASSFQSLGSGEQYF
d_call: -
clone_size: -
cdr3_length: 15
v_call: TRBV5-1
j_call: TRBJ2-7

cdr3_nt: TGTGCCAGCAGCGTGAACAGATATCATGAAGCTTTCTTT
cdr3_aa: CASSVNRYHEAFF
d_call: -
clone_size: once
cdr3_length: 13
v_call: TRBV5-8
j_call: TRBJ1-1

cdr3_nt: TGCAGTGCTAGAGCCCACTTAGCGCGGTCCTACAATGAGCAGTTCTTC
cdr3_aa: CSARAHLARSYNEQFF
d_call: -
clone_size: few
cdr3_length: 16
v_call: TRBV20-1
j_call: TRBJ2-1

cdr3_nt: TGTGCCAGCAGAAAGGGTAGTGGCACTGAAGCTTTCTTT
cdr3_aa: CASRKGSGTEAFF
d_call: -
clone_size: many
cdr3_length: 13
v_call: TRBV11-2
j_call: TRBJ1-1

cdr3_nt: TGTGCCAGTAGTAGCACAGGGGTTAGCAATCAGCCCCAGCATTTT
cdr3_aa: CASSSTGVSNQPQHF
d_call: TRBD1
clone_size: -
cdr3_length: 15
v_call: TRBV19
j_call: TRBJ1-5

cdr3_nt: TGTGCCAGCAGCTTGGTGCCGGGGGGATACAATTCACCCCTCCACTTT
cdr3_aa: CASSLVPGGYNSPLHF
d_call: -
clone_size: -
cdr3_length: 16
v_call: TRBV5-5
j_call: TRBJ1-6

cdr3_nt: TGTGCCAGCAGCTTAAGTTTTGGGAGCGGGAGGGGGGAGACCCAGTACTTC
cdr3_aa: CASSLSFGSGRGETQYF
d_call: TRBD2
clone_size: many
cdr3_length: 17
v_call: TRBV11-2
j_call: TRBJ2-5

cdr3_nt: TGTGCCAGCAGTTTTCTGGACAGGGACTACAATGAGCAGTTCTTC
cdr3_aa: CASSFLDRDYNEQFF
d_call: TRBD1
clone_size: many
cdr3_length: 15
v_call: TRBV28
j_call: TRBJ2-1

cdr3_nt: TGTGCCAGCAGCTTCGGGCTAGCGGGGAGTGAGCAGTTCTTC
cdr3_aa: CASSFGLAGSEQFF
d_call: TRBD2
clone_size: many
cdr3_length: 14
v_call: TRBV11-2
j_call: TRBJ2-1

cdr3_nt: TGTGCCAGCAGCCCTCTGGGACAGGGAGGACCCCAGCATTTT
cdr3_aa: CASSPLGQGGPQHF
d_call: TRBD1
clone_size: -
cdr3_length: 14
v_call: TRBV6-1
j_call: TRBJ1-5

cdr3_nt: TGCAGTGCTAGGGGCGGACAGGGGGCGTTTGGGCCCCAGCATTTT
cdr3_aa: CSARGGQGAFGPQHF
d_call: TRBD1
clone_size: -
cdr3_length: 15
v_call: TRBV20-1
j_call: TRBJ1-5

cdr3_nt: TGTGCCTGGAAATCGGACGGTACCGGGGAGCTGTTTTTT
cdr3_aa: CAWKSDGTGELFF
d_call: -
clone_size: few
cdr3_length: 13
v_call: TRBV30
j_call: TRBJ2-2

cdr3_nt: TGTGCCAGCAATCAACAGGGGATTCCCTCCGAGCAGTACTTC
cdr3_aa: CASNQQGIPSEQYF
d_call: TRBD1
clone_size: many
cdr3_length: 14
v_call: TRBV27
j_call: TRBJ2-7

cdr3_nt: TGTGCCAGCAGCCGACGGGGGGGGGGGGTCCGCAATGAGCAGTTCTTC
cdr3_aa: CASSRRGGGVRNEQFF
d_call: TRBD2
clone_size: -
cdr3_length: 16
v_call: TRBV7-9
j_call: TRBJ2-1

cdr3_nt: TGTGCCAGCACCTCGGGACGGAGCCAAGAGACCCAGTACTTC
cdr3_aa: CASTSGRSQETQYF
d_call: -
clone_size: few
cdr3_length: 14
v_call: TRBV5-4
j_call: TRBJ2-5

cdr3_nt: TGCGCCAGCAGCTTGGATCTCGGAACGAACACTGAAGCTTTCTTT
cdr3_aa: CASSLDLGTNTEAFF
d_call: -
clone_size: few
cdr3_length: 15
v_call: TRBV5-1
j_call: TRBJ1-1

cdr3_nt: TGTGCCAGCAGACAGGGGGAATATAATTCACCCCTCCACTTT
cdr3_aa: CASRQGEYNSPLHF
d_call: TRBD1
clone_size: -
cdr3_length: 14
v_call: TRBV6-4
j_call: TRBJ1-6

cdr3_nt: TGTGCCAGCAGCTCCATCAGGGGGTCCGCCTATGGCTACACCTTC
cdr3_aa: CASSSIRGSAYGYTF
d_call: TRBD1
clone_size: -
cdr3_length: 15
v_call: TRBV7-9
j_call: TRBJ1-2

cdr3_nt: TGTGCCAGCAGTTCGACAGGGACCACTGAAGCTTTCTTT
cdr3_aa: CASSSTGTTEAFF
d_call: TRBD1
clone_size: many
cdr3_length: 13
v_call: TRBV3-1
j_call: TRBJ1-1

cdr3_nt: TGTGCCACCAGTGCCCAGCCCCTCTACAATGAGCAGTTCTTC
cdr3_aa: CATSAQPLYNEQFF
d_call: -
clone_size: few
cdr3_length: 14
v_call: TRBV24-1
j_call: TRBJ2-1

cdr3_nt: TGTGCCAGAGCAGAGGATGAGCAGTTCTTC
cdr3_aa: CARAEDEQFF
d_call: -
clone_size: few
cdr3_length: 10
v_call: TRBV28
j_call: TRBJ2-1

cdr3_nt: TGTGCCAGCAGCTATACTAGCGGGGCTTACAATGAGCAGTTCTTC
cdr3_aa: CASSYTSGAYNEQFF
d_call: TRBD2
clone_size: -
cdr3_length: 15
v_call: TRBV7-9
j_call: TRBJ2-1

cdr3_nt: TGCGCCAGCAGCACCCTTTGGGGGCGGGCTAATGAAAAACTGTTTTTT
cdr3_aa: CASSTLWGRANEKLFF
d_call: -
clone_size: few
cdr3_length: 16
v_call: TRBV5-1
j_call: TRBJ1-4

cdr3_nt: TGCGCCAGCAGCTCCGGGACAGGGGGCGGCAATCAGCCCCAGCATTTT
cdr3_aa: CASSSGTGGGNQPQHF
d_call: TRBD1
clone_size: -
cdr3_length: 16
v_call: TRBV5-1
j_call: TRBJ1-5

cdr3_nt: TGCGCCAGCAGTGAGTCCGGGACTCCCCCCTACAATGAGCAGTTCTTC
cdr3_aa: CASSESGTPPYNEQFF
d_call: -
clone_size: -
cdr3_length: 16
v_call: TRBV10-2
j_call: TRBJ2-1

cdr3_nt: TGCAGCGTTGATTCAGGGAGGACCCAGTACTTC
cdr3_aa: CSVDSGRTQYF
d_call: -
clone_size: many
cdr3_length: 11
v_call: TRBV29-1
j_call: TRBJ2-5

cdr3_nt: TGTGCCAGCAGCTTAGTCCGTCTAGCGGGAGCCGAGGGAGAGACCCAGTACTTC
cdr3_aa: CASSLVRLAGAEGETQYF
d_call: TRBD2
clone_size: -
cdr3_length: 18
v_call: TRBV11-2
j_call: TRBJ2-5

cdr3_nt: TGTGCCAGCAGTGAGACGGGAGGGCCGATCGGGGAGCTGTTTTTT
cdr3_aa: CASSETGGPIGELFF
d_call: TRBD2
clone_size: many
cdr3_length: 15
v_call: TRBV2
j_call: TRBJ2-2

cdr3_nt: TGTGCCAGCAGCTTGTCGGGAAGGTACCGGACTCACCTCAGGAATGAGCAGTTCTTC
cdr3_aa: CASSLSGRYRTHLRNEQFF
d_call: -
clone_size: many
cdr3_length: 19
v_call: TRBV7-2
j_call: TRBJ2-1

cdr3_nt: TGTGCCAGCAGCCCCAGCGGGTCTCACAATGAGCAGTTCTTC
cdr3_aa: CASSPSGSHNEQFF
d_call: -
clone_size: many
cdr3_length: 14
v_call: TRBV7-2
j_call: TRBJ2-1

cdr3_nt: TGTGCCAGCAGCTCCGGACAGGGAACTAACAATGAGCAGTTCTTC
cdr3_aa: CASSSGQGTNNEQFF
d_call: TRBD1
clone_size: few
cdr3_length: 15
v_call: TRBV7-9
j_call: TRBJ2-1

cdr3_nt: TGTGCCAGCAGCTTAGATGTCGTAGCTGAAGCTTTCTTT
cdr3_aa: CASSLDVVAEAFF
d_call: -
clone_size: -
cdr3_length: 13
v_call: TRBV7-9
j_call: TRBJ1-1

cdr3_nt: TGTGCCAGCAGCCCCACTGGGGCTAGCGGGATTAATGAGCAGTTCTTC
cdr3_aa: CASSPTGASGINEQFF
d_call: TRBD2
clone_size: -
cdr3_length: 16
v_call: TRBV3-1
j_call: TRBJ2-1

cdr3_nt: TGTGCCAGCAGCTTAGTCGGAGGCACCTTGAATGAGCAGTTCTTC
cdr3_aa: CASSLVGGTLNEQFF
d_call: -
clone_size: few
cdr3_length: 15
v_call: TRBV7-2
j_call: TRBJ2-1

cdr3_nt: TGTGCCAGCAGTTACTCGAGGGGGGGCACTGAAGCTTTCTTT
cdr3_aa: CASSYSRGGTEAFF
d_call: -
clone_size: few
cdr3_length: 14
v_call: TRBV6-5
j_call: TRBJ1-1

cdr3_nt: TGTGCCAGCAGTCCTGGACAGAAACTACTCTCGTACGAGCAGTACTTC
cdr3_aa: CASSPGQKLLSYEQYF
d_call: -
clone_size: few
cdr3_length: 16
v_call: TRBV12-3/TRBV12-4
j_call: TRBJ2-7

cdr3_nt: TGTGCCAGCAGTTACTTCGCCCGGACGGGTTTTCACGGGGAGCTGTTTTTT
cdr3_aa: CASSYFARTGFHGELFF
d_call: -
clone_size: few
cdr3_length: 17
v_call: TRBV6-5
j_call: TRBJ2-2

cdr3_nt: TGCGCCAGCAGCCAAGTTCCGGGATCTGCGGATGGCTACACCTTC
cdr3_aa: CASSQVPGSADGYTF
d_call: -
clone_size: -
cdr3_length: 15
v_call: TRBV4-3
j_call: TRBJ1-2

cdr3_nt: TGTGCCAGCCACCGACAGGGGGTTCTAACCGGGGCCAACGTCCTGACTTTC
cdr3_aa: CASHRQGVLTGANVLTF
d_call: TRBD1
clone_size: -
cdr3_length: 17
v_call: TRBV11-1
j_call: TRBJ2-6

cdr3_nt: TGTGCCTGGAGACGGCCCGGGACAGGGCCCGACACCTTC
cdr3_aa: CAWRRPGTGPDTF
d_call: TRBD1
clone_size: -
cdr3_length: 13
v_call: TRBV30
j_call: TRBJ1-2

cdr3_nt: TGCAGCGCGCATGTTTCTAATGAAAAACTGTTTTTT
cdr3_aa: CSAHVSNEKLFF
d_call: -
clone_size: -
cdr3_length: 12
v_call: TRBV29-1
j_call: TRBJ1-4

cdr3_nt: TGTGCCAGCAGGCAGGGCAGGGAGAGCTACGAGCAGTACTTC
cdr3_aa: CASRQGRESYEQYF
d_call: -
clone_size: few
cdr3_length: 14
v_call: TRBV27
j_call: TRBJ2-7